The entry below describes one T cell receptor (beta chain). Adults between about 18 and 95 years of age took part from under 25 US areas. The CDR3 runs to 16 residues. V shed 2 bases and J shed 1 base, with 15 bases lying between them. Looked up from germline, CDR1 is LGHNA and CDR2 is YNFKEQ. Original methodology: The authors estimated nucleated cell counts from reference gene primer amplification. The table came from immunoSEQ multiplex PCR; TCRdb's copy has only in-frame clones and leaves some out. V, J and clone size derive from that table, while D and trimming were established from the DNA sequence. The sample yields a few hundred thousand clones, 70% to 90% seen once. The data were taken from a study of blood T cell repertoires in COVID-19. Study as a whole: Material from acute and convalescent COVID-19 was sourced from the United States, Italy and Spain. T cells, B-cell-depleted T cells, or PBMCs provided the cDNA or gDNA that served as material.

This chain links TRBV4-2 with TRBJ2-7, with D maybe TRBD1 (6 bases). The receptor was derived from a woman in her 40s with acute COVID-19. Sequencing input: PBMCs or T cells enriched from blood (not recorded which). The CDR3 spells CASSQTLGDKSYEQYF. The CDR3 bases are TGTGCCAGCAGCCAAACCTTGGGGGACAAGTCCTACGAGCAGTACTTC.